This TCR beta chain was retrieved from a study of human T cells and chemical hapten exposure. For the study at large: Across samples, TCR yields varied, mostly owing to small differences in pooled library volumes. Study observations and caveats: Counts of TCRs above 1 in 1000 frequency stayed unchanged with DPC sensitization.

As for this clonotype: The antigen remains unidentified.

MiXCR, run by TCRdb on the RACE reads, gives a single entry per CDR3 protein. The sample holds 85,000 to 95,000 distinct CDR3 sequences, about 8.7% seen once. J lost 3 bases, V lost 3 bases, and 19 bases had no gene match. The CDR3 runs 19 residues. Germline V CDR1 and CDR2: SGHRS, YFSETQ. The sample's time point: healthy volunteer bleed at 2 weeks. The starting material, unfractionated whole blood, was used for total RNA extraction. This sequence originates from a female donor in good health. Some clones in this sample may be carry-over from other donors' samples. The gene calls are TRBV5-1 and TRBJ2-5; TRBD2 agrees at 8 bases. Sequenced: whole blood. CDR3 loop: CASSSTGTSTPLAKETQYF. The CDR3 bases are TGCGCCAGCAGCTCCACCGGGACTAGTACCCCCTTAGCCAAAGAGACCCAGTACTTC.